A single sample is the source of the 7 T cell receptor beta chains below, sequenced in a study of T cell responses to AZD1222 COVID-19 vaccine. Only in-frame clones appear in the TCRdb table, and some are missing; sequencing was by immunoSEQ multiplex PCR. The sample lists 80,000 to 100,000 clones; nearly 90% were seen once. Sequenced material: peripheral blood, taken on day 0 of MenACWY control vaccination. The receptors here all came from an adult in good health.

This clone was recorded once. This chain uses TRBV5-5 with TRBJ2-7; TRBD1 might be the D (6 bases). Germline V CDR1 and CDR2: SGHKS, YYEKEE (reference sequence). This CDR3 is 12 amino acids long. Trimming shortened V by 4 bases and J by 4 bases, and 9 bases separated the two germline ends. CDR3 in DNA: TGTGCCAGCAGCGAGAGGGGGTACGAGCAGTACTTC. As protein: CASSERGYEQYF.

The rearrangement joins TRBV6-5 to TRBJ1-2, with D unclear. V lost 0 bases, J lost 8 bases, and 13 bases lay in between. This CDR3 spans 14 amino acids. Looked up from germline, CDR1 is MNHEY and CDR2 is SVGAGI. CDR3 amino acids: CASSYSEGIDGYTF. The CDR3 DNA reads TGTGCCAGCAGTTACTCGGAGGGAATAGACGGCTACACCTTC.

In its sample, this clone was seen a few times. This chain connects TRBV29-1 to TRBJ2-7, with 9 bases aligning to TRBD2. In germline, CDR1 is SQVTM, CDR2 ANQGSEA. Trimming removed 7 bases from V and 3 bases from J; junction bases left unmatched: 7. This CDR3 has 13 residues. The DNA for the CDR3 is TGCAGCGCCAGACTAGCGGCTGACTACGAGCAGTACTTC. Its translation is CSARLAADYEQYF.

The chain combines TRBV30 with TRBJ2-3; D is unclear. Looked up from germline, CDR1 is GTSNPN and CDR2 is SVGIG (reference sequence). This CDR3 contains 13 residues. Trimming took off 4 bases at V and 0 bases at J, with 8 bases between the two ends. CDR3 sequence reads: CAWTGGSTDTQYF. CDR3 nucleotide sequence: TGTGCCTGGACGGGTGGCAGCACAGATACGCAGTATTTT.

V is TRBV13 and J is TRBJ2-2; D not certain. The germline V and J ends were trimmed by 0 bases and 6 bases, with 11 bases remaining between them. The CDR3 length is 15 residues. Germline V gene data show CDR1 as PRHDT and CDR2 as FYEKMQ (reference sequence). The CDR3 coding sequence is TGTGCCAGCAGCTTAGGCCAGTTGGGATCCGGGGAGCTGTTTTTT. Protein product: CASSLGQLGSGELFF.

CDR3 residues: CASSLISSNYGYTF. DNA of the CDR3: TGTGCCAGCAGCTTGATATCGAGTAACTATGGCTACACCTTC. This sequence joins TRBV7-9 and TRBJ1-2; D uncertain. Germline CDR1 SEHNR, CDR2 FQNEAQ (reference sequence). The CDR3 has 14 residues. With 3 bases removed from V and 1 base from J, the gap between germline ends came to 9 bases.

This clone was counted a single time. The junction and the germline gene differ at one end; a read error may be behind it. In nucleotides, the CDR3 is TGTGCCAGCAGCGCCGACCATCAGTCCCAGCATTTT. Residues: CASSADHQSQHF. The chain has TRBV7-2 and TRBJ1-5; D uncertain. Looked up from germline, CDR1 is SGHTA and CDR2 is FQGNSA. This CDR3 comprises 12 residues.